This T cell receptor (beta chain) derives from a study of T-cell reconstitution after alpha-beta-depleted transplantation in children. Germline V gene sequence: CDR1 LGHNA, CDR2 YSLEER. With 6 bases removed from V and 9 bases from J, the gap between germline ends came to 12 bases. The CDR3 is 12 residues long. For TCRbeta, the library was prepared with unique molecular identifiers. TCRdb used MiXCR to reprocess the PCR reads, holding one entry per CDR3 protein. The sample has approximately 400,000 distinct CDR3 sequences, roughly a tenth seen once; the top ten hold 4.5% to 7%. The chain couples TRBV4-3 to TRBJ1-5; D is possibly TRBD1 (5 bases). The specimen was PBMCs from the stem cell graft donor, collected from the stem cell graft. The TCR sequence derives from a human donor who donated a stem cell graft to a child with acute myeloid leukemia. Written as DNA, the CDR3 is TGCGCCAGCAGGGGGGAGGGGATGCCCCAGCATTTT. This sequence encodes CASRGEGMPQHF.